The 24 T cell receptor beta chains below were found in one sample sequenced in a study of beta chain features in type 1 diabetes. Reverse transcription of all isolated RNA meant that expressed TCRB transcripts were sequenced. Sequenced by immunoSEQ multiplex PCR; TCRdb stores in-frame clones only, minus some. The profile covers a few hundred thousand clones, with over 13% appearing a single time and 0.019% taken by the ten largest. The sample comprised naive CD4+ T cells from blood. These receptors came from a woman in her late teens or twenties in good health.

This clone was seen more than once but under ten times. The CDR3 DNA reads as TGTGCCAGCATGCGGGGGATTCGGGGCTACACCTTC. It translates to CASMRGIRGYTF. V is TRBV6-1 and J is TRBJ1-2; the D gene is possibly TRBD1 (5 bases). Looked up from germline, CDR1 is MNHNS and CDR2 is SASEGT. Trimming shortened V by 7 bases and J by 8 bases, and 14 bases separated the two germline ends. The CDR3 consists of 12 residues.

The rearrangement links TRBV2 to TRBJ1-2, with 10 bases that match TRBD1. Trimming at V came to 2 bases and at J to 8 bases, leaving 8 bases not matched to a gene. The V gene's germline CDR1 is SNHLY and CDR2 FYNNEI. The CDR3 has 15 residues. The CDR3 loop reads CASSEQGQGFEGYTF. The CDR3 coding sequence is TGTGCCAGCAGTGAACAGGGACAGGGGTTTGAGGGCTACACCTTC.

The chain recombines TRBV19 with TRBJ2-3; TRBD1 might be the D (5 bases). V was cut by 1 base and J by 13 bases, with 12 bases left in between. The CDR3 consists of 12 residues. The germline V gene encodes CDR1 LNHDA and CDR2 SQIVND (reference sequence). CDR3 in amino acids: CASSIGGRPEYF. CDR3 DNA sequence: TGTGCCAGTAGTATAGGGGGCCGACCTGAGTATTTT.

The chain combines TRBV29-1 with TRBJ1-1; a possible D gene is TRBD1 (5 bases). CDR1 and CDR2 (germline): SQVTM, ANQGSEA. V gave up 3 bases and J gave up 1 base, with 12 bases separating them. There are 14 residues in the CDR3. In DNA form, the CDR3 reads TGCAGCGTTGAGGAGACAGTGCGGAACACTGAAGCTTTCTTT. Its protein product is CSVEETVRNTEAFF.

The CDR3: CASSVMGDSGANVLTF. The CDR3 bases are TGTGCCAGCAGCGTTATGGGAGACTCTGGGGCCAACGTCCTGACTTTC. J is TRBJ2-6 and V is TRBV9, with D perhaps matching TRBD2 (5 bases). V was shortened by 2 bases and J by 0 bases, with 9 bases between the two germline ends. The germline V gene encodes CDR1 SGDLS and CDR2 YYNGEE. There are 16 residues in the CDR3.

V usage is TRBV5-4 and J usage is TRBJ1-5; no reliable D call. Trimming removed 4 bases at V and 6 bases at J, with 11 bases between. This CDR3 comprises 13 residues. Germline V gene data show CDR1 as SGHNT and CDR2 as YYREEE (reference sequence). CDR3 bases: TGTGCCAGCAGCACGGAGACCTCTCAGCCCCAGCATTTT. It is translated as CASSTETSQPQHF.

The V and J genes are TRBV29-1 and TRBJ2-5, with TRBD1 matching over 7 bases. V was clipped by 6 bases and J by 1 base; unmatched bases: 5. This CDR3 has 13 residues. Germline values: CDR1 SQVTM, CDR2 ANQGSEA. The CDR3 sequence is CSVDYRGQETQYF. The CDR3 DNA sequence: TGCAGCGTCGACTACAGGGGCCAAGAGACCCAGTACTTC.

This clone occurred once. Other nucleotide sequences in the sample specify the same CDR3. This sequence joins TRBV5-1 and TRBJ2-3; 11 bases are a match to TRBD2. Looked up from germline, CDR1 is SGHRS and CDR2 is YFSETQ. The CDR3 has 16 amino acids. With V trimmed by 2 bases and J by 0 bases, 2 bases remained unmatched. CDR3 amino acids: CASSLLAGGSTDTQYF. The CDR3 nucleotides read TGCGCCAGCAGCTTATTAGCGGGAGGGAGCACAGATACGCAGTATTTT. Looking up the rest from reference TRBV5-1 and TRBJ2-3 gives the full variable domain: KAGVTQTPRYLIKTRGQQVTLSCSPISGHRSVSWYQQTPGQGLQFLFEYFSETQRNKGNFPGRFSGRQFSNSRSEMNVSTLELGDSALYLCASSLLAGGSTDTQYFGPGTRLTVL.

In its sample, this clone was seen a few times. CDR3 loop: CASSLLPTLAKGEQYF. As DNA, the CDR3 is TGTGCCAGCAGCTTACTTCCGACACTAGCAAAGGGCGAGCAGTACTTC. J is TRBJ2-7 and V is TRBV7-8; weak D call: TRBD2 (6 bases). Germline CDR1 reads SGHVS; CDR2 reads FQNEAQ. The CDR3 contains 16 residues. V lost 2 bases, J lost 6 bases, and 20 bases lay in between.

This chain uses TRBV28 with TRBJ1-2, with a weak D call TRBD1 (6 bases). Per the germline V gene, CDR1 is MDHEN and CDR2 is SYDVKM. This CDR3 comprises 14 residues. Trimming removed 6 bases from V and 2 bases from J, with 13 bases in between. DNA for the CDR3: TGTGCCAGCAGCCATTCTGGACAGAACTATGGCTACACCTTC. Residues: CASSHSGQNYGYTF.

The rearrangement joins TRBV25-1 to TRBJ1-1, with D unresolved. V lost 6 bases and J 4 bases, leaving 18 bases between the germline ends. The CDR3 runs 15 residues. Germline V CDR1 and CDR2: MGHDK, SYGVNS. The CDR3 sequence is CASRFQAPGSTEAFF. The CDR3 region has the DNA TGTGCCAGCAGGTTTCAGGCACCGGGGAGCACTGAAGCTTTCTTT.

This clone was observed a handful of times. The V and J genes are TRBV28 and TRBJ2-7; TRBD1 agrees at 12 bases. Germline V gene lookup returns CDR1 MDHEN and CDR2 SYDVKM. V lost 5 bases, J lost 6 bases, and 8 bases stayed unmatched. The CDR3 covers 15 residues. The chain's CDR3 is CASSDPGQGASEQYF. DNA for the CDR3: TGTGCCAGCAGTGATCCGGGACAGGGGGCCTCCGAGCAGTACTTC.

The chain employs TRBV27 and TRBJ2-1; 13 nucleotides line up with TRBD2. The CDR3 extends over 19 amino acids. V dropped 8 bases and J dropped 7; count of bases not matched to a gene: 20. Germline V gene data show CDR1 as MNHEY and CDR2 as SMNVEV (reference sequence). The CDR3 loop is CASSNYRTSGSHLVNEQFF. CDR3 bases: TGTGCCAGCTCCAACTACAGGACTAGCGGGAGTCATTTGGTTAATGAGCAGTTCTTC.

This clone has a handful of counts. Germline and junction disagree at one end, which may indicate a read error. V and J are TRBV5-6 and TRBJ2-1; D is uncertain. Germline V lookup: CDR1 SGHDT, CDR2 YYEEEE. The CDR3 spans 11 residues. The CDR3 region has the DNA TGTGCCAGCAGCTCCAACAATGAGCAGTTCTTC. Translation gives CASSSNNEQFF.

The rearrangement uses TRBV5-4 and TRBJ1-4; D not certain. Germline CDR1 SGHNT, CDR2 YYREEE (reference sequence). V lost 0 bases and J 8 bases, leaving 11 bases between the germline ends. The CDR3 has 14 residues. The CDR3 reads CASSLEYGGEKLFF. In nucleotides, the CDR3 is TGTGCCAGCAGCTTGGAGTATGGTGGCGAAAAACTGTTTTTT.

This clone was found a few times. Here the CDR3 reads CAWSSPGSSYNEQFF. The CDR3 nucleotides read TGTGCCTGGAGTAGTCCCGGGAGCTCCTACAATGAGCAGTTCTTC. The gene calls are TRBV30 and TRBJ2-1, with D possibly TRBD2 on 6 matching bases. The CDR3 sequence is 15 residues long. V lost 2 bases and J lost 0, with 11 bases in between. CDR1 GTSNPN and CDR2 SVGIG come from the germline V gene (reference sequence).

The chain carries TRBV29-1 and TRBJ2-7; D is perhaps TRBD2 (6 bases). V gave up 6 bases and J gave up 6 bases, with 21 bases separating them. The length of the CDR3 is 14 residues. CDR1 and CDR2 from the germline V gene are SQVTM and ANQGSEA. DNA of the CDR3: TGCAGCGTCCTAATTAGCGGAAAGCCCATCGAGCAGTACTTC. Its translation: CSVLISGKPIEQYF.

This clone was counted only a few times. The chain couples TRBV29-1 to TRBJ1-4, with 10 bases identical to TRBD1. CDR1 SQVTM and CDR2 ANQGSEA come from the germline V gene. V trimming: 6 bases; J trimming: 8 bases; junction bases outside the gene matches: 9. The length of the CDR3 is 14 residues. This CDR3 reads CSVDRGEVGEKLFF. The CDR3 DNA sequence: TGCAGCGTGGACAGGGGGGAAGTAGGCGAAAAACTGTTTTTT.

The chain couples TRBV29-1 to TRBJ2-7; 8 bases agree with TRBD2. In germline, CDR1 is SQVTM, CDR2 ANQGSEA. J gave up 12 bases and V 7 bases, and 8 bases lay outside the gene matches. The CDR3 totals 10 residues. The CDR3 reads CSAEAGGTYF. The CDR3 bases are TGCAGCGCCGAGGCGGGGGGTACGTACTTC.

The sample holds a few counts of this clone. This chain joins TRBV9 and TRBJ2-7; weak D call: TRBD2 (6 bases). With 4 bases removed from V and 5 bases from J, the gap between germline ends came to 16 bases. CDR1 and CDR2 (germline): SGDLS, YYNGEE. CDR3 length: 14 amino acids. Here the CDR3 reads CASSIGVGGNEQYF. The CDR3 nucleotides are TGTGCCAGCAGCATAGGAGTGGGGGGAAACGAGCAGTACTTC.

There are a few counts of this clone. The genes are TRBV7-6 and TRBJ1-5, with D perhaps TRBD1 (5 bases). Germline lookup yields CDR1 SGHVS and CDR2 FNYEAQ. V dropped 4 bases and J dropped 7 bases, with 11 bases sitting between them. This CDR3 has 13 amino acids. CDR3 region: CASSSDAGQPQHF. CDR3 DNA sequence: TGTGCCAGCAGCTCGGACGCAGGGCAGCCCCAGCATTTT.

This chain uses TRBV5-8 with TRBJ2-2; TRBD1 aligns across 7 bases. V was pared by 4 bases and J by 7 bases, with 4 bases of the junction left unmatched. There are 13 residues in the CDR3. Germline V gene lookup returns CDR1 SGHTS and CDR2 YDEGEE. CDR3 in amino acids: CASSPYRGGELFF. The CDR3 DNA is TGTGCCAGCAGCCCATACAGGGGCGGGGAGCTGTTTTTT.

This clone occurred a few times. The chain has TRBV7-2 and TRBJ2-7, with D hard to call. Trimming took off 2 bases at V and 5 bases at J, with 4 bases between the two ends. The CDR3 sequence is 11 residues long. Germline V lookup: CDR1 SGHTA, CDR2 FQGNSA. This CDR3 is CASSLIDEQYF. The CDR3 region has the DNA TGTGCCAGCAGCTTAATAGACGAGCAGTACTTC.

This clone turned up a few times. DNA for the CDR3: TGTGCCAGCAGCTATCACCTACGACTAGCGGGACAGGATACGCAGTATTTT. Translating it yields CASSYHLRLAGQDTQYF. The genes are TRBV4-2 and TRBJ2-3; 11 bases fit TRBD2. V lost 5 bases, J lost 6 bases, and 13 bases stayed unmatched. The germline CDR1 and CDR2 sequences are LGHNA and YNFKEQ. This CDR3 has 17 amino acids.